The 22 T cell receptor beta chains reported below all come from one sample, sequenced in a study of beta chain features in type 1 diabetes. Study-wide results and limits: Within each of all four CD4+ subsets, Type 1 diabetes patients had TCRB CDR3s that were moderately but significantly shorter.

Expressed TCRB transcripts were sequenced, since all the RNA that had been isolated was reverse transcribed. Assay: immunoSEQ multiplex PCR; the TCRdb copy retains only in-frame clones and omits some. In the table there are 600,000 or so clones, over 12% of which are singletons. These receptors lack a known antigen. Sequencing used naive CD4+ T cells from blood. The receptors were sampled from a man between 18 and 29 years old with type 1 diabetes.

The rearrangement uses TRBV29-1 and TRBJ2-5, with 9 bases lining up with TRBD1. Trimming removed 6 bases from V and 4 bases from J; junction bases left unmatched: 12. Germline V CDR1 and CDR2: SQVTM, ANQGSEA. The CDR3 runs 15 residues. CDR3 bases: TGCAGCGTGAAACTGACCGGGACAGGGCTAGAGACCCAGTACTTC. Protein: CSVKLTGTGLETQYF. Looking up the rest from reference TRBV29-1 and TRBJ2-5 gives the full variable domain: SAVISQKPSRDICQRGTSLTIQCQVDSQVTMMFWYRQQPGQSLTLIATANQGSEATYESGFVIDKFPISRPNLTFSTLTVSNMSPEDSSIYLCSVKLTGTGLETQYFGPGTRLLVL.

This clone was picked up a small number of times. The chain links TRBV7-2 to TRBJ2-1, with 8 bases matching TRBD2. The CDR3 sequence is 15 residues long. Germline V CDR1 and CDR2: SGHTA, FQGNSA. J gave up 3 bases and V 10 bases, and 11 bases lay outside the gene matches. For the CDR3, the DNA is TGTGCCACCACTCCCGGACTAGCTGTCTACAATGAGCAGTTCTTC. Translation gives CATTPGLAVYNEQFF.

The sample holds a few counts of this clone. CDR3 DNA sequence: TGTGCCTGGAACCTCAGGGGGGTATCGGCCGGGGAGCTGTTTTTT. This translates into CAWNLRGVSAGELFF. V gene TRBV30 combines with J gene TRBJ2-2; D is possibly TRBD1 (7 bases). The V gene's germline CDR1 is GTSNPN and CDR2 SVGIG (reference sequence). The CDR3 covers 15 residues. The V end lost 4 bases, the J end lost 6 bases, and 18 bases lay between the germline ends.

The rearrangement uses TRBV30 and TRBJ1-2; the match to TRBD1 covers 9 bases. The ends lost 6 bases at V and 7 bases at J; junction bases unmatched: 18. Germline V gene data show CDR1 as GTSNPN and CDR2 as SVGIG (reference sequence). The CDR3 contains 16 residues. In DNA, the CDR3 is TGTGCCTGTGGACACAGGGGGCCCGGAGGTATAGGTGGCTACACCTTC. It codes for CACGHRGPGGIGGYTF.

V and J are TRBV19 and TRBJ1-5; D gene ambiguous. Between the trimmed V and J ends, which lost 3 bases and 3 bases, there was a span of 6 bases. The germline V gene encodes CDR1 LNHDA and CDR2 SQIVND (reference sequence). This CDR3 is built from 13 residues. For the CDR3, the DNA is TGTGCCAGTAGTATTGAAGCCAATCAGCCCCAGCATTTT. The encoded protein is CASSIEANQPQHF.

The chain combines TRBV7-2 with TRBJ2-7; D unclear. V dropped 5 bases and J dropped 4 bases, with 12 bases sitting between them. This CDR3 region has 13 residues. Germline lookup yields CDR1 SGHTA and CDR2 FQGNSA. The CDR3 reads CASSVRAWYEQYF. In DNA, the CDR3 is TGTGCCAGCAGCGTTAGGGCCTGGTACGAGCAGTACTTC.

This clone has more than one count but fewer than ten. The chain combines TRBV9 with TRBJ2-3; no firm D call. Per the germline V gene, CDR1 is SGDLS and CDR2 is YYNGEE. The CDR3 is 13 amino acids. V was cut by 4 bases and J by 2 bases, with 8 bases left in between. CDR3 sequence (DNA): TGTGCCAGCAGCCCTCGGGTCACAGATACGCAGTATTTT. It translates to CASSPRVTDTQYF.

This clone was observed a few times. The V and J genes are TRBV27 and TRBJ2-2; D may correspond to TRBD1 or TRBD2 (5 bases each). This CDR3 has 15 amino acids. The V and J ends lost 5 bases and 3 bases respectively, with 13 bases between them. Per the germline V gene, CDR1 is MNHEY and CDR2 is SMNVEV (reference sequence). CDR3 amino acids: CASSIQGEDTGELFF. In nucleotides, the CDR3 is TGTGCCAGCAGTATCCAGGGAGAGGACACCGGGGAGCTGTTTTTT.

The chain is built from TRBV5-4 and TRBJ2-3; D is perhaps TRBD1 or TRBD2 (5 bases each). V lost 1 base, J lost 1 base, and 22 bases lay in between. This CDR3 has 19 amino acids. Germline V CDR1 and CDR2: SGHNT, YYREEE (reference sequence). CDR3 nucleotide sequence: TGTGCCAGCAGCTTGATGATTACGGGGCCCGCGTTTGGCACAGATACGCAGTATTTT. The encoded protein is CASSLMITGPAFGTDTQYF.

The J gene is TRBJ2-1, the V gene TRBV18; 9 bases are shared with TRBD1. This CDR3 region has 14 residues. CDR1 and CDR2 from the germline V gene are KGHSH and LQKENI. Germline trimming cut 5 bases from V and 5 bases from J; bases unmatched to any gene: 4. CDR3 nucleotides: TGTGCCAGCTCATCCCGGGACAGGGACAATGAGCAGTTCTTC. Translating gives CASSSRDRDNEQFF.

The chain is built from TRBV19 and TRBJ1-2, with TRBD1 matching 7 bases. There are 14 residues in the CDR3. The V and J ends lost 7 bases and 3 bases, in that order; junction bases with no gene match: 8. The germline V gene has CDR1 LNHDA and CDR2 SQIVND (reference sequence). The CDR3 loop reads CASTPQGTDYGYTF. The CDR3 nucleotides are TGTGCCAGTACCCCTCAGGGGACAGACTATGGCTACACCTTC. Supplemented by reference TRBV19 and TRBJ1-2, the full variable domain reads DGGITQSPKYLFRKEGQNVTLSCEQNLNHDAMYWYRQDPGQGLRLIYYSQIVNDFQKGDIAEGYSVSREKKESFPLTVTSAQKNPTAFYLCASTPQGTDYGYTFGSGTRLTVV.

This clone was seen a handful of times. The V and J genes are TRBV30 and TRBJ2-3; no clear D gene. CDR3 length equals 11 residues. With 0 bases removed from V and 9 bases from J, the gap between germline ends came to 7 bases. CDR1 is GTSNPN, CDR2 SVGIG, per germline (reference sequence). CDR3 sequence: CAWSVRRTQYF. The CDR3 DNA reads TGTGCCTGGAGTGTCAGGCGAACGCAGTATTTT.

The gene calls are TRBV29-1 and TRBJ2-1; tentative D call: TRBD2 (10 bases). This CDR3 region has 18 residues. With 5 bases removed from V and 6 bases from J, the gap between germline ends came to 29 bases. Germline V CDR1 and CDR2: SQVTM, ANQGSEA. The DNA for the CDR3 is TGCAGCGTTAAATCCGGGACAGGGTATACTAGCGGGATCAATGAGCAGTTCTTC. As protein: CSVKSGTGYTSGINEQFF.

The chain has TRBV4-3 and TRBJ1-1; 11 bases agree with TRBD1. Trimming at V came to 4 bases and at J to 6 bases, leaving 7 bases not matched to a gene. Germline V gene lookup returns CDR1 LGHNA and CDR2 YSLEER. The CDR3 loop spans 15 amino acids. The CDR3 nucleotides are TGCGCCAGCAGCCCTGGGACAGGGGGTTTCTCTGAAGCTTTCTTT. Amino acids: CASSPGTGGFSEAFF.

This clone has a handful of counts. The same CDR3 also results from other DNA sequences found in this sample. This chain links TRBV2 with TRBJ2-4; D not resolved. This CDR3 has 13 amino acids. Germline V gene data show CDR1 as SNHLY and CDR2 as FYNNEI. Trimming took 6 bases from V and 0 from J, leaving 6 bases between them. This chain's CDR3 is CASRGLAKNIQYF. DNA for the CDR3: TGTGCCAGCAGGGGGTTAGCCAAAAACATTCAGTACTTC.

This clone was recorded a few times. This CDR3 is CASSMPGQGNSPLHF. The CDR3 nucleotides read TGCGCCAGCAGCATGCCGGGACAGGGTAATTCACCCCTCCACTTT. The V call is TRBV4-3, the J call TRBJ1-6, with 9 positions matching TRBD1. Germline-derived CDR1 and CDR2 are LGHNA and YSLEER. Trimming removed 5 bases from V and 6 bases from J; junction bases left unmatched: 5. The CDR3 has 15 residues.

CDR3 region: CASSLQSSLDNEQFF. CDR3 in DNA: TGCGCCAGCAGCTTGCAGTCTAGTCTCGACAATGAGCAGTTCTTC. The chain employs TRBV5-1 and TRBJ2-1; D is unclear. The germline gives CDR1 SGHRS, CDR2 YFSETQ. This CDR3 spans 15 amino acids. V was clipped by 1 base and J by 5 bases, with 13 bases between them.

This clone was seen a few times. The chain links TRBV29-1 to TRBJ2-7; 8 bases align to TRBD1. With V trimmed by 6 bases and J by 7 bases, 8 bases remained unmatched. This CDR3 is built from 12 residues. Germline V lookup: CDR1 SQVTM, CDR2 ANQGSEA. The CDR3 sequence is CSVTGANLEQYF. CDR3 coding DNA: TGCAGCGTGACAGGGGCAAATTTGGAGCAGTACTTC.

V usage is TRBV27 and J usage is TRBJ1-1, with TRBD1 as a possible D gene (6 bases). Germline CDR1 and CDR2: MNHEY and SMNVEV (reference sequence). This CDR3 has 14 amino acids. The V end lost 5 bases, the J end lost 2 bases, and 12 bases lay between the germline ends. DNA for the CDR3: TGTGCCAGCAGTCCGGTCAGGGGTAACACTGAAGCTTTCTTT. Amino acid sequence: CASSPVRGNTEAFF.

The chain's CDR3 is CASSEPGQGNNEQFF. Written as DNA, the CDR3 is TGCGCCAGCAGTGAGCCAGGACAGGGTAACAATGAGCAGTTCTTC. The chain is built from TRBV10-1 and TRBJ2-1; 8 nucleotides agree with TRBD1. The germline gives CDR1 WNHNN, CDR2 SYGVQD (reference sequence). This CDR3 is built from 15 residues. The ends lost 2 bases at V and 5 bases at J; junction bases unmatched: 5.

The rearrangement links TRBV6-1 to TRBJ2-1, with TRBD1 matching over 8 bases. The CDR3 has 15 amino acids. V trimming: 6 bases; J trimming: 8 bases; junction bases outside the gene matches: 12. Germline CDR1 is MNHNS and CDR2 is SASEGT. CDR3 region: CASRAGQGGVYEQFF. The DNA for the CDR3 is TGTGCCAGCAGGGCTGGACAGGGAGGTGTATATGAGCAGTTCTTC.

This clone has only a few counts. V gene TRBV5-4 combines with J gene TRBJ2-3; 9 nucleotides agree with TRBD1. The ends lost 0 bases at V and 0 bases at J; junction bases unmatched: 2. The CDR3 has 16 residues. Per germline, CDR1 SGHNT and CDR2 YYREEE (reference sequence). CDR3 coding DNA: TGTGCCAGCAGCTTGGGGACAGGGGATAGCACAGATACGCAGTATTTT. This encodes CASSLGTGDSTDTQYF.